One T cell receptor beta chain is described in this entry. This clonotype showed up many times. Its antigen is not yet known. No base-level quality is on record; no much larger clone is a single base apart. This entry belongs to a study of response to subunit inactivated influenza vaccine (dated by TCRdb to the late 2010s). Study-wide context: The study used deep quantitative T cell receptor repertoire profiling to track responses to a trivalent subunit inactivated influenza vaccine.

The CDR3, cysteine through phenylalanine, is 15 amino acids long. This entry keeps only the CDR3 DNA: 45 bases, framed from base 1. Relative to germline, V is 6 bases shorter and J is 2 bases shorter, with 13 bases between their ends. Libraries were constructed by RT-PCR. Data came from an Illumina HiSeq 2500. Through fastp at Q25 and MiXCR, TCRdb rebuilt clones from the public reads, retaining in-frame beta chains. CDR3 protein sequences are deduplicated, and each keeps its most common genes and DNA. Counted in this sample were about 180,000 distinct CDR3 sequences; about 9% of them appeared once. The leading ten clones occupy approximately 11% of the sample. Study-level results and caveats: It was suggested by the authors that each seasonal influenza vaccination may recruit only a limited number of new T cells.

The specimen comprised non-naive T cells sorted from PBMCs, sampled on the day of vaccination. The intended sense of this specimen's cell subset or site label: memory T cell fraction. The clonotype was recovered from a man aged 45 to 65 who received an inactivated influenza vaccine. Donor details come from another sample of the same person, matched by shared clones. The V gene is TRBV12-3 or TRBV12-4 and the J gene is TRBJ2-2; TRBD1 might be the D gene, on 6 matching bases. The sequenced DNA: TGTGCCAGCAGGAAGAGGACAGCAAACACCGGGGAGCTGTTTTTT. This translates into CASRKRTANTGELFF.